Listed below are T cell receptor beta chains from one sample, sequenced in a study of blood T cell repertoires in COVID-19. Libraries were prepared by immunoSEQ multiplex PCR; TCRdb keeps only in-frame clonotypes and omits some of them. The sample has roughly 250,000 clones; 70% to 90% are singletons. Sequenced material: peripheral blood. These receptors originate from a man aged 35 to 55 with acute or convalescent COVID-19. Both conserved end residues are part of each CDR3. The order of the fields is CDR3 DNA, CDR3 protein, clone size, V gene, D gene, J gene. D genes are given only for firm matches. Clone size is given for some rows only: seen once, a few or many times, or a class if the clone is expanded.

cdr3_nt: TGTGCCAGCAGCTTGTGGCAGGACTATGGCTACACCTTC
cdr3_aa: CASSLWQDYGYTF
clone_size: few
v_call: TRBV5-4
d_call: -
j_call: TRBJ1-2

cdr3_nt: TGTGCCAGCAGTTTAGACGGGAGGACTGAAGCTTTCTTT
cdr3_aa: CASSLDGRTEAFF
clone_size: -
v_call: TRBV2
d_call: -
j_call: TRBJ1-1

cdr3_nt: TGTGCCAGCAGCCAAGACAGGGCAACCTACGAGCAGTACTTC
cdr3_aa: CASSQDRATYEQYF
clone_size: -
v_call: TRBV14
d_call: -
j_call: TRBJ2-7

cdr3_nt: TGTGCCAGCAGGGGGGGTCCGGGAACTGAAGCTTTCTTT
cdr3_aa: CASRGGPGTEAFF
clone_size: -
v_call: TRBV6-5
d_call: -
j_call: TRBJ1-1

cdr3_nt: TGTGCCAGCCAGTTAGGAGCGGTGAGCAATCAGCCCCAGCATTTT
cdr3_aa: CASQLGAVSNQPQHF
clone_size: -
v_call: TRBV4-2
d_call: -
j_call: TRBJ1-5

cdr3_nt: TGTGCCAGCAGCCCTGAGAGGGCTCAGACCCAGTACTTC
cdr3_aa: CASSPERAQTQYF
clone_size: -
v_call: TRBV3-1/TRBV3-2
d_call: -
j_call: TRBJ2-5

cdr3_nt: TGTGCCAGCAGCTTAGCGGGACAGGGGAACACTGAAGCTTTCTTT
cdr3_aa: CASSLAGQGNTEAFF
clone_size: -
v_call: TRBV7-6
d_call: TRBD1
j_call: TRBJ1-1

cdr3_nt: TGTGCCAGCTCACCACGACGGACTAACTACAATGAGCAGTTCTTC
cdr3_aa: CASSPRRTNYNEQFF
clone_size: -
v_call: TRBV18
d_call: -
j_call: TRBJ2-1

cdr3_nt: TGTGCCAGCAACAGGGGGGGGACCGGAGATACGCAGTATTTT
cdr3_aa: CASNRGGTGDTQYF
clone_size: -
v_call: TRBV7-2
d_call: -
j_call: TRBJ2-3

cdr3_nt: TGTGCCAGCCGCGGGGGCAGGGGACTGAACACTGAAGCTTTCTTT
cdr3_aa: CASRGGRGLNTEAFF
clone_size: -
v_call: TRBV6-5
d_call: -
j_call: TRBJ1-1

cdr3_nt: TGTGCCAGTAGTGGTGGGGGGACCTATAATTCACCCCTCCACTTT
cdr3_aa: CASSGGGTYNSPLHF
clone_size: -
v_call: TRBV19
d_call: -
j_call: TRBJ1-6

cdr3_nt: TGTGCCAGCAGTTACGGTGGAGGTAAAGCTTTCTTT
cdr3_aa: CASSYGGGKAFF
clone_size: -
v_call: TRBV6-5
d_call: -
j_call: TRBJ1-1

cdr3_nt: TGTGCCAGCTCACTTCAGGGCCCAGGGGCAGATACGCAGTATTTT
cdr3_aa: CASSLQGPGADTQYF
clone_size: -
v_call: TRBV18
d_call: -
j_call: TRBJ2-3

cdr3_nt: TGTGCCAGCAGCGAACTAGCGGGGGGGGCCGATACGCAGTATTTT
cdr3_aa: CASSELAGGADTQYF
clone_size: -
v_call: TRBV7-6
d_call: TRBD2
j_call: TRBJ2-3

cdr3_nt: TGCGCCAGCAGCTTAGGGGCGGGGGCGCGGTTCGAGCAGTACTTC
cdr3_aa: CASSLGAGARFEQYF
clone_size: -
v_call: TRBV5-1
d_call: -
j_call: TRBJ2-7

cdr3_nt: TGTGCCAGCAGACCAGGACTAGCGGGGTACACCGGGGAGCTGTTTTTT
cdr3_aa: CASRPGLAGYTGELFF
clone_size: -
v_call: TRBV9
d_call: TRBD2
j_call: TRBJ2-2

cdr3_nt: TGCAGCGTTGCGGGGTTAAGCTCCTACGAGCAGTACTTC
cdr3_aa: CSVAGLSSYEQYF
clone_size: -
v_call: TRBV29-1
d_call: -
j_call: TRBJ2-7

cdr3_nt: TGTGCCAGCAGTGAAAAGGGGAAGAACACCATATATTTT
cdr3_aa: CASSEKGKNTIYF
clone_size: -
v_call: TRBV6-1
d_call: -
j_call: TRBJ1-3

cdr3_nt: TGTGCCAGCAGTTTTTTGGGAGGGAGGGAGTACTTC
cdr3_aa: CASSFLGGREYF
clone_size: -
v_call: TRBV27
d_call: TRBD2
j_call: TRBJ2-7

cdr3_nt: TGTGCCAGCAGCCCCCAGTTGAACACTGAAGCTTTCTTT
cdr3_aa: CASSPQLNTEAFF
clone_size: once
v_call: TRBV5-4
d_call: -
j_call: TRBJ1-1

cdr3_nt: TGTGCCAGCAGCAAAGTGGCGGGACAGGGGGCGCAAATAGAAAAACTGTTTTTT
cdr3_aa: CASSKVAGQGAQIEKLFF
clone_size: -
v_call: TRBV21-1
d_call: -
j_call: TRBJ1-4

cdr3_nt: TGTGCCAGCAGACTACAGGGGGCGAACTCACCCCTCCACTTT
cdr3_aa: CASRLQGANSPLHF
clone_size: -
v_call: TRBV2
d_call: TRBD1
j_call: TRBJ1-6

cdr3_nt: TGTGCCAGCAGCCGGCTCGGAGGGCAAGCTTTCTTT
cdr3_aa: CASSRLGGQAFF
clone_size: -
v_call: TRBV5-8
d_call: -
j_call: TRBJ1-1

cdr3_nt: TGTGCCAGTAGTATCTTTGGAGTGAACACCGGGGAGCTGTTTTTT
cdr3_aa: CASSIFGVNTGELFF
clone_size: -
v_call: TRBV19
d_call: -
j_call: TRBJ2-2

cdr3_nt: TGTGCCAGCAGCCCGCCGGGACAGGGCGGGGGTGCGCTAGAGACCCAGTACTTC
cdr3_aa: CASSPPGQGGGALETQYF
clone_size: -
v_call: TRBV3-1/TRBV3-2
d_call: TRBD1
j_call: TRBJ2-5

cdr3_nt: TGTGCCAGCAGCGTAGGATCCCTCGACAGGCCCAAGACCGAAGCTTTCTTT
cdr3_aa: CASSVGSLDRPKTEAFF
clone_size: -
v_call: TRBV9
d_call: -
j_call: TRBJ1-1

cdr3_nt: TGTGCCAGCAGTAACAGACAGGGAGGTTCCTACGAGCAGTACTTC
cdr3_aa: CASSNRQGGSYEQYF
clone_size: -
v_call: TRBV6-5
d_call: -
j_call: TRBJ2-7

cdr3_nt: TGCGCCAGCAGCCGCTGGCCAGGCTCTGGAAACACCATATATTTT
cdr3_aa: CASSRWPGSGNTIYF
clone_size: -
v_call: TRBV5-1
d_call: -
j_call: TRBJ1-3

cdr3_nt: TGCGCCAGCAGCTTGGACGGGACAGCCATGAACACTGAAGCTTTCTTT
cdr3_aa: CASSLDGTAMNTEAFF
clone_size: -
v_call: TRBV5-1
d_call: TRBD1
j_call: TRBJ1-1

cdr3_nt: TGTGCCAGCAGTCCCTTCAGCTCCTACAATGAGCAGTTCTTC
cdr3_aa: CASSPFSSYNEQFF
clone_size: once
v_call: TRBV27
d_call: -
j_call: TRBJ2-1

cdr3_nt: TGCGCCAGCAGCTTGGCCACAGGGAGCCATGGCTACACCTTC
cdr3_aa: CASSLATGSHGYTF
clone_size: -
v_call: TRBV5-1
d_call: -
j_call: TRBJ1-2

cdr3_nt: TGCGCCAGCAGCCCGGGACTAGCGGATAGCACAGATACGCAGTATTTT
cdr3_aa: CASSPGLADSTDTQYF
clone_size: -
v_call: TRBV5-1
d_call: TRBD2
j_call: TRBJ2-3

cdr3_nt: TGCGCCAGCAGCTTACAGGGACCCTCATCTTGGAACGAGCAGTACTTC
cdr3_aa: CASSLQGPSSWNEQYF
clone_size: -
v_call: TRBV5-1
d_call: -
j_call: TRBJ2-7

cdr3_nt: TGTGCCATCAGATCGACAGGCCTCCCAATCACGAACACTGAAGCTTTCTTT
cdr3_aa: CAIRSTGLPITNTEAFF
clone_size: -
v_call: TRBV10-3
d_call: -
j_call: TRBJ1-1